The clone carrying this T cell receptor (beta chain) was observed a handful of times. Its antigen is unknown. Production of TCR cDNA was by 5'RACE template switching, which also added a universal primer site and UMIs. TCRdb fed the 5' RACE reads into MiXCR, producing one record per CDR3 protein. Among around 300,000 distinct CDR3 sequences, about an eighth were seen once, and the ten largest hold 0.5% to 0.6%. The data derive from a study of T cells after yellow fever vaccination. V was trimmed by 5 bases and J by 0 bases, leaving 13 bases between them. Per germline, CDR1 DFQATT and CDR2 SNEGSKA (reference sequence). The CDR3 has 14 amino acids. Study results and limitations: Highly abundant clonotypes carried over from the bulk population could end up in FACS-sorted repertoires as contaminants. The secondary response was weaker, and its peak arrived faster, on day 5 versus 15. A large majority of primary-vaccination clones showed up again after the booster (approximately 96% CD4, approximately 90% CD8).

The source is a young man who received the YFV17D yellow fever vaccine. The sequencing used CD4+ T cells sorted from PBMCs, collected 45 days after the yellow fever booster vaccination. The chain has TRBV20-1 and TRBJ1-2; D gene uncertain. CDR3 coding DNA: TGCAGTGCTGGCCAGGATGGTACTAACTATGGCTACACCTTC. Its protein product is CSAGQDGTNYGYTF.